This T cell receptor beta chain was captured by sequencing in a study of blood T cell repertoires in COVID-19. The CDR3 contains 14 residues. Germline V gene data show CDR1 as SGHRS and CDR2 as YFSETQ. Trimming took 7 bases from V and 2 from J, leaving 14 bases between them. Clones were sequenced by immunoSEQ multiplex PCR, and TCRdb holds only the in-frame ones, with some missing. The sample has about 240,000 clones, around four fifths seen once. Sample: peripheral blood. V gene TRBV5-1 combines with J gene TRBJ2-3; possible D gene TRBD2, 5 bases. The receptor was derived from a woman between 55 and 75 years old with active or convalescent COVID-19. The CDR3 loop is CASFREFHTDTQYF. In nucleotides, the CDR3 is TGCGCCAGCTTTCGGGAATTTCACACAGATACGCAGTATTTT.